This T cell receptor (beta chain) was sequenced for a study of T-cell reconstitution after alpha-beta-depleted transplantation in children. Study observations and caveats: As was reported, about two months after transplant, alpha-beta T cells came from several hundred expanded graft clones. It was newly produced T cells that mostly accounted for T-cell counts and diversity one year after transplant. Diversity of TCRbeta at day 60 was high in some patients, arising from surviving recipient T cells and thymic progenitors.

Researchers prepared the TCRbeta library using unique molecular identifiers, the study reports. One entry per CDR3 protein, called by TCRdb with MiXCR from the PCR reads. The table has around 580,000 distinct CDR3 sequences, over 20% seen once. Comments on this clonotype: As yet, its antigen is unknown.

The CDR3 loop spans 14 amino acids. V lost 1 base, J lost 3 bases, and 1 base stayed unmatched. Per germline, CDR1 SQVTM and CDR2 ANQGSEA. The clonotype comes from a boy in the first two years of life with Wiskott-Aldrich syndrome, due to receive a stem cell transplant. V is TRBV29-1 and J is TRBJ2-3, with 10 bases matching TRBD1. The sequences come from PBMCs, collected before TCRalphabeta/CD19-depleted stem cell transplant. The CDR3 DNA sequence: TGCAGCGTTGAAGGGGACAGGGGTACAGATACGCAGTATTTT. It codes for CSVEGDRGTDTQYF.